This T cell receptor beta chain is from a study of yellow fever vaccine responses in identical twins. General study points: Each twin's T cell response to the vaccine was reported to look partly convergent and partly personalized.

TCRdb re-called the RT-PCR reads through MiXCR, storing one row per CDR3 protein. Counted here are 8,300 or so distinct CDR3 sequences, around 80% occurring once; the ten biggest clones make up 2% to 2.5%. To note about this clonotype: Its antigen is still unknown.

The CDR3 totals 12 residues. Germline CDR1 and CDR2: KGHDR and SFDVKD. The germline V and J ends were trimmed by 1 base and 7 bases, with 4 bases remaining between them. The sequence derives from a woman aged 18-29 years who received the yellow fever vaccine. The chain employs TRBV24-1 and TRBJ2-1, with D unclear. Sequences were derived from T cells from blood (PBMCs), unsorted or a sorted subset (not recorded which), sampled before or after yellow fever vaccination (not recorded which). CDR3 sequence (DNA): TGTGCCACCAGTGATTTCGGAAATGAGCAGTTCTTC. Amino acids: CATSDFGNEQFF.